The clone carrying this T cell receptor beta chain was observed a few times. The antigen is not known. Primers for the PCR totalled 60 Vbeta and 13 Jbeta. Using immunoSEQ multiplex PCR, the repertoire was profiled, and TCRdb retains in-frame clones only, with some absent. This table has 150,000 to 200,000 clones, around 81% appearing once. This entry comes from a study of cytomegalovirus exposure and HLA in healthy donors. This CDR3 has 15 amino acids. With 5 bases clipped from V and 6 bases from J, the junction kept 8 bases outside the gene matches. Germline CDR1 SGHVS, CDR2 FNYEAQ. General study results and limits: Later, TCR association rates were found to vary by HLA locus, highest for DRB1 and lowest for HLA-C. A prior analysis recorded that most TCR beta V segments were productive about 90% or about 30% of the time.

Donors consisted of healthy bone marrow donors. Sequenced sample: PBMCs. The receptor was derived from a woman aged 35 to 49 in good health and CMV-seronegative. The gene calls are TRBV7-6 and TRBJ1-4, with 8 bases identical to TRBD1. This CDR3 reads CASSTRTGRDEKLFF. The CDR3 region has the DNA TGTGCCAGCAGCACCCGGACAGGGAGGGATGAAAAACTGTTTTTT.